Presented here are 17 T cell receptor beta chains from one specimen sequenced in a study of blood T cell repertoires in COVID-19 (TCRdb year 2020). Library preparation was by the immunoSEQ multiplex PCR assay. TCRdb's version of the immuneACCESS table is confined to in-frame rearrangements and falls short of the full clone set. An unresolved V gene accounts for under half of the shortfall where checked; the remainder is of unknown origin. Here the sample has 120,000 to 150,000 clones; roughly 81% occur a single time. Clones ranked in the top ten supply approximately 2.5% of the sample. The specimen was peripheral blood. The receptors were gathered from a human donor with acute or convalescent COVID-19. The donor label of this sample is uncertain.

The gene calls are TRBV21-1 and TRBJ1-1; the tabulated D call, TRBD1, remains unverified against the DNA. TRBV21-1 is shown as a pseudogene. CDR3 size: 16 residues. CDR3 amino acids: CASSKASTGEDTEAFF. The CDR3 nucleotides read TGTGCCAGCAGCAAGGCCTCGACAGGGGAGGACACTGAAGCTTTCTTT.

This clone appeared a few times. The gene calls are TRBV6-2 or TRBV6-3 and TRBJ1-1; possibly TRBD1 for D (6 bases). The germline gives CDR1 MNHEY, CDR2 SVGEGT. Trimming pared 6 bases from V and 11 bases from J, leaving 13 bases between. There are 11 residues in the CDR3. The CDR3 DNA reads TGTGCCAGCAGCCAGGGGTCTGCCGCTTTCTTT. Amino acids: CASSQGSAAFF.

This clone has a handful of counts. This chain joins TRBV2 and TRBJ2-4; 10 positions agree with TRBD2. The length of the CDR3 is 14 residues. Germline V lookup: CDR1 SNHLY, CDR2 FYNNEI. J gave up 6 bases and V 6 bases, and 5 bases lay outside the gene matches. The CDR3 reads CASRLAGGLNIQYF. The CDR3 nucleotides read TGTGCCAGCAGATTAGCGGGGGGCCTAAACATTCAGTACTTC.

The chain links TRBV19 to TRBJ2-1, with 11 bases that match TRBD2. The CDR3 loop spans 14 amino acids. The V gene end was trimmed by 7 bases and the J gene end by 8 bases; junction bases not matched to a gene: 7. Germline CDR1 is LNHDA and CDR2 is SQIVND (reference sequence). The CDR3 DNA is TGTGCCAGTAATTTCCTAGCGGGAGGAGATGAGCAGTTCTTC. Protein product: CASNFLAGGDEQFF.

CDR3 in DNA: TGTGCCAGCCGGATAGCGGGGGGGATAAATGAGCAGTTCTTC. Its translation is CASRIAGGINEQFF. The V gene is TRBV6-6, the J gene TRBJ2-1; 11 bases fit TRBD2. Germline lookup yields CDR1 MNHNY and CDR2 SVGAGI (reference sequence). This CDR3 region has 14 residues. Trimming cost V 8 bases and J 7 bases; bases outside gene matches: 7.

The rearrangement uses TRBV7-8 and TRBJ1-1; TRBD1 is a possible D gene (5 bases). V lost 6 bases and J lost 0, with 17 bases in between. The V gene's germline CDR1 is SGHVS and CDR2 FQNEAQ. The CDR3 is made up of 16 amino acids. Written as DNA, the CDR3 is TGTGCCAGCAGTTTAAGGGGAAAGAGAATGAACACTGAAGCTTTCTTT. It yields the protein CASSLRGKRMNTEAFF.

This chain connects TRBV30 to TRBJ2-1, with a weak D call TRBD2 (6 bases). V was shortened by 7 bases and J by 3 bases, with 13 bases between the two germline ends. The germline CDR1 and CDR2 sequences are GTSNPN and SVGIG (reference sequence). The CDR3 sequence is 13 residues long. The CDR3 DNA reads as TGTGCCTCCGTAGCGGACCTCTACAATGAGCAGTTCTTC. Amino acid sequence: CASVADLYNEQFF.

The chain employs TRBV12-5 and TRBJ1-1, with TRBD1 matching over 10 bases. The CDR3 extends over 17 amino acids. V gave up 3 bases and J gave up 1 base; unmatched junction bases: 8. CDR1 and CDR2 from the germline V gene are LGHNT and FRNRAP. In DNA, the CDR3 is TGTGCTAGTGGTTTTACCGGGACAGGGGACTCGAACACTGAAGCTTTCTTT. Protein sequence: CASGFTGTGDSNTEAFF.

The chain couples TRBV6-4 to TRBJ2-1; a weak D match, TRBD1 (5 bases). This CDR3 contains 16 residues. Germline CDR1 is MRHNA and CDR2 is SNTAGT. The V and J ends lost 3 bases and 5 bases respectively, with 17 bases between them. The DNA for the CDR3 is TGTGCCAGCAGTGAATCCAGTGGGAAGGGGAACAATGAGCAGTTCTTC. Protein product: CASSESSGKGNNEQFF.

V is TRBV5-5 and J is TRBJ1-1; TRBD1 matches at 8 bases. Germline V gene sequence: CDR1 SGHKS, CDR2 YYEKEE (reference sequence). The CDR3 has 13 amino acids. V was pared by 5 bases and J by 4 bases, with 4 bases of the junction left unmatched. The CDR3 bases are TGTGCCAGCAGATGGGACAGGACCACTGAAGCTTTCTTT. Translation: CASRWDRTTEAFF.

This chain connects TRBV4-1 to TRBJ2-3; 11 nucleotides line up with TRBD2. The length of the CDR3 is 15 residues. CDR1 is MGHRA, CDR2 YSYEKL, per germline. J gave up 5 bases and V 2 bases, and 3 bases lay outside the gene matches. The CDR3 DNA sequence: TGCGCCAGCAGCCAACTTAGCGGGGGGGGAGATACGCAGTATTTT. Translation gives CASSQLSGGGDTQYF.

The rearrangement links TRBV5-1 to TRBJ2-7, with unresolved D. The CDR3 runs 15 residues. The germline CDR1 and CDR2 sequences are SGHRS and YFSETQ. V lost 0 bases and J 1 base, leaving 11 bases between the germline ends. CDR3 amino acids: CASSLVPGTSYEQYF. CDR3 bases: TGCGCCAGCAGCTTGGTTCCAGGAACGTCCTACGAGCAGTACTTC.

This chain joins TRBV5-6 and TRBJ1-1; possible D gene TRBD1, 6 bases. V lost 0 bases and J lost 2, with 11 bases in between. Germline V gene sequence: CDR1 SGHDT, CDR2 YYEEEE. CDR3 length: 15 residues. The DNA of the CDR3 is TGTGCCAGCAGCTTGGTCGACAGGCTTAACACTGAAGCTTTCTTT. It specifies CASSLVDRLNTEAFF.

For the CDR3, the DNA is TGTGCCAGCAGTCTCACTCAGGGATCTCGAGGCTACACCTTC. Translation: CASSLTQGSRGYTF. This rearrangement joins TRBV6-5 to TRBJ1-2, with a weak D call TRBD1 (5 bases). Germline lookup yields CDR1 MNHEY and CDR2 SVGAGI. With 5 bases removed from V and 8 bases from J, the gap between germline ends came to 18 bases. The CDR3 contains 14 residues.

This clone occurred once. This chain joins TRBV19 and TRBJ2-5; TRBD2 agrees at 10 bases. CDR3 length: 15 amino acids. Looked up from germline, CDR1 is LNHDA and CDR2 is SQIVND (reference sequence). J was trimmed by 4 bases and V by 7 bases; bases with no gene match: 9. The CDR3 DNA is TGTGCCAGTAAAAGCGGGGGGGCGGGGCCAGAGACCCAGTACTTC. This sequence encodes CASKSGGAGPETQYF.

This clone was seen more than once but under ten times. The rearrangement links TRBV18 to TRBJ2-7, with 9 bases fitting TRBD1. From germline, CDR1 is KGHSH and CDR2 LQKENI. V was clipped by 5 bases and J by 5 bases; unmatched bases: 7. The CDR3 runs to 14 residues. The CDR3 DNA is TGTGCCAGCTCAAAGGGACAGGGTACCAACGAGCAGTACTTC. The encoded protein is CASSKGQGTNEQYF.

The chain joins TRBV3-1 (or the pseudogene TRBV3-2) to TRBJ2-1, with 10 bases lining up with TRBD2. The CDR3 has 17 residues. Germline CDR1 is LGHDT and CDR2 is YNNKEL (reference sequence). J was trimmed by 6 bases and V by 8 bases; bases with no gene match: 16. CDR3: CASDFEREGTFPNEQFF. The CDR3 region has the DNA TGTGCCAGCGACTTTGAGCGGGAGGGCACGTTTCCCAATGAGCAGTTCTTC.